The source of this T cell receptor beta chain is a study of shared clonotypes between healthy human individuals. The ends lost 2 bases at V and 1 base at J; junction bases unmatched: 16. The germline V gene has CDR1 SGDLS and CDR2 YYNGEE. This CDR3 contains 19 residues. Naive CD8 cells were CD45RO-negative, positively selected for CCR7, excluding terminally differentiated effector memory CD45RA+ cells. Each subset's genomic DNA was split evenly across several immunoSEQ plates. Profiling relied on immunoSEQ multiplex PCR, and the TCRdb table lists in-frame clones only, not all of them. This table has 800,000 or so clones, just over 95% appearing once.

This sequence joins TRBV9 and TRBJ2-5; 8 positions agree with TRBD2. The sequenced sample consisted of naive CD8+ T cells sorted from blood. The sequence came from a young man in good health. CDR3: CASSVGIVAGGSSQETQYF. In DNA, the CDR3 is TGTGCCAGCAGCGTGGGGATAGTGGCGGGAGGATCTTCCCAAGAGACCCAGTACTTC.